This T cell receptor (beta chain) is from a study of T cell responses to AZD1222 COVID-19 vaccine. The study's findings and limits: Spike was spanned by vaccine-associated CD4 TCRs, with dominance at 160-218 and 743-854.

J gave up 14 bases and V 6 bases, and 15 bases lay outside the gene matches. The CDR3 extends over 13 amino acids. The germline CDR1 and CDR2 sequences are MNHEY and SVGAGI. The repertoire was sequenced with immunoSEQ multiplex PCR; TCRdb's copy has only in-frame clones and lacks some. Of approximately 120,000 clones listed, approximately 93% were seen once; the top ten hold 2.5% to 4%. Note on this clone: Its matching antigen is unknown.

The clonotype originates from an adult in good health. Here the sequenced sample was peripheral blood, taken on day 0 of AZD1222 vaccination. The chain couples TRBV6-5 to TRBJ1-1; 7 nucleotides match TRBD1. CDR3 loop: CASSHDREELAFF. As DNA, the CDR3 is TGTGCCAGCAGCCACGACAGGGAAGAGCTGGCGTTCTTT.